The T cell receptor beta chain described here comes from a study of T cell changes during pregnancy in multiple sclerosis. The table came from immunoSEQ multiplex PCR; TCRdb's copy has only in-frame clones and leaves some out. The sample lists some 52,000 clones; approximately 92% were seen once. CDR1 SGHTA and CDR2 FQGNSA come from the germline V gene. V lost 3 bases and J lost 7, with 15 bases in between. This CDR3 spans 14 amino acids. The source material was CD4+ T cells from peripheral blood mononuclear cells, sampled before pregnancy. The rearrangement uses TRBV7-2 and TRBJ2-5, with D maybe TRBD1 (5 bases). The sequence was obtained from a female donor with multiple sclerosis, enrolled in a pregnancy study. This chain's CDR3 is CASSLETGPGTQYF. DNA for the CDR3: TGTGCCAGCAGCTTGGAAACAGGTCCGGGGACCCAGTACTTC.